These T cell receptor beta chains were read from a single sample in a study of blood T cell repertoires in COVID-19. TCRdb's copy holds only in-frame clones and misses some; the assay was immunoSEQ multiplex PCR. The table lists about 99,000 clones, over 70% of them singletons. Sequences were obtained from peripheral blood. These TCRs come from a human donor in a cohort sampled during active or convalescent COVID-19. Both conserved end residues are part of each CDR3. The D gene is left open where the match is weak. Rows give clone size only sometimes, using once, few, many, or a class for an expanded clone.

.	.	TRBV13	16	TRBJ1-3	TGTGCCAGCAGCTTAGATACAGGGAGCTCTGGAAACACCATATATTTT	CASSLDTGSSGNTIYF
.	.	TRBV27	15	TRBJ2-1	TGTGCCAGCAGTTTAGGGACTCCCTCCTACAATGAGCAGTTCTTC	CASSLGTPSYNEQFF
.	TRBD2	TRBV5-6	17	TRBJ2-2	TGTGCCAGCAGCTTGGCCCCCAGCGGGGGGGCCAGGGGGGAGCTGTTTTTT	CASSLAPSGGARGELFF
once	.	TRBV6-6	12	TRBJ1-6	TGTGCCAGCAGCTCAGTCAATTCACCCCTCCACTTT	CASSSVNSPLHF
.	.	TRBV7-2	15	TRBJ2-2	TGTGCCAGCAGCTTCAGGGGAGTGATCACCGGGGAGCTGTTTTTT	CASSFRGVITGELFF
.	.	TRBV5-1	14	TRBJ1-2	TGCGCCAGCAGCTTGGGAGGGAGGGACTATGGCTACACCTTC	CASSLGGRDYGYTF
.	TRBD1	TRBV28	15	TRBJ2-7	TGTGCCAGCAGTTTAGTTACAGGGGGCCTCTACGAGCAGTACTTC	CASSLVTGGLYEQYF
.	TRBD1	TRBV7-9	16	TRBJ2-3	TGTGCCAGCAGCTTCGTACAGGGGGTCAGCACAGATACGCAGTATTTT	CASSFVQGVSTDTQYF
few	.	TRBV6-2/TRBV6-3	14	TRBJ2-5	TGTGCCAGCAACCCGGGACTCCACGTACAGACCCAGTACTTC	CASNPGLHVQTQYF
.	.	TRBV12-3/TRBV12-4	10	TRBJ1-1	TGTGCCAGCGGCCGTCAGGGAGCTTTCTTT	CASGRQGAFF
.	TRBD1	TRBV4-2	15	TRBJ1-5	TGTGCCAGCAGCCAAGAGGACAGGGCGGGGCAGCCCCAGCATTTT	CASSQEDRAGQPQHF
few	.	TRBV4-1	16	TRBJ1-3	TGCGCCAGCAGCCAAGGGCGACAACACTCTGGAAACACCATATATTTT	CASSQGRQHSGNTIYF
.	.	TRBV25-1	13	TRBJ1-2	TGTGCCAGCAGTGACCCCCCCATCTATGGCTACACCTTC	CASSDPPIYGYTF
once	TRBD2	TRBV15	16	TRBJ2-5	TGTGCCACCAGCAGTATGGCGGGGGGCTCCCAAGAGACCCAGTACTTC	CATSSMAGGSQETQYF
few	.	TRBV4-3	16	TRBJ2-3	TGCGCCAGCAGCCAGTCTAACAGGCAAACTCCAGATACGCAGTATTTT	CASSQSNRQTPDTQYF
.	.	TRBV19	13	TRBJ1-5	TGTGCCAGTAGTTTCAGCGCTGATCAGCCCCAGCATTTT	CASSFSADQPQHF
few	.	TRBV5-4	15	TRBJ2-1	TGTGCCAGCAGCTTGAAACAGGGCTCCTACAATGAGCAGTTCTTC	CASSLKQGSYNEQFF
.	TRBD1	TRBV19	17	TRBJ1-2	TGTGCCAGTAGTATTTCACCGATGACAGGGAGAGGCTATGGCTACACCTTC	CASSISPMTGRGYGYTF
.	.	TRBV6-5	12	TRBJ2-7	TGTGCCAGCAGTTTCACAGGGCGCGAGCAGTACTTC	CASSFTGREQYF
.	.	TRBV7-3	15	TRBJ2-1	TGTGCCAGCGGCCCAGGGATTTCCCCCTACAATGAGCAGTTCTTC	CASGPGISPYNEQFF
few	.	TRBV27	16	TRBJ1-1	TGTGCCAGCAGTTTTCCCGGGGGGGGGCGGGACACTGAAGCTTTCTTT	CASSFPGGGRDTEAFF
.	TRBD1	TRBV18	16	TRBJ1-2	TGTGCCAGCTCAACGGACTCAACAGGGGCCTACTATGGCTACACCTTC	CASSTDSTGAYYGYTF
few	.	TRBV19	16	TRBJ1-2	TGTGCCAGTAGTCCGGTGACAGTTGGAAATTTTGGAGGCTACACCTTC	CASSPVTVGNFGGYTF
.	TRBD1	TRBV2	21	TRBJ1-2	TGTGCCAGAACGCGAACATCCCGGAAAGGGACAGGGAAAACCCTCAACTATGGCTACACCTTC	CARTRTSRKGTGKTLNYGYTF
.	.	TRBV7-2	15	TRBJ1-3	TGTGCCAGCAGCTTAGGATCGGGGTCGGGAAACACCATATATTTT	CASSLGSGSGNTIYF
.	.	TRBV6-5	14	TRBJ1-1	TGTGCCAGCAGTTACGGGACACATAACACTGAAGCTTTCTTT	CASSYGTHNTEAFF
.	.	TRBV14	16	TRBJ1-1	TGTGCCAGCAGCCCATCCTGGGGCCGTGGGAACACTGAAGCTTTCTTT	CASSPSWGRGNTEAFF
.	TRBD1	TRBV12-3/TRBV12-4	13	TRBJ1-1	TGTGCCAGCAGTTTTAGTAGGGGGCGAGGGGCTTTCTTT	CASSFSRGRGAFF
.	.	TRBV18	15	TRBJ2-7	TGTGCCAGCTCACCCGAGCGGGTAAGCTCCTACGAGCAGTACTTC	CASSPERVSSYEQYF
few	TRBD1	TRBV6-2/TRBV6-3	15	TRBJ1-2	TGTGCCAGCAGTTACCAGGGACAGGGAACGCGCGGCTACACCTTC	CASSYQGQGTRGYTF
.	.	TRBV5-1	15	TRBJ1-6	TGCGCCAGCAGCTTGGAGGGGCACTATAATTCACCCCTCCACTTT	CASSLEGHYNSPLHF
.	TRBD2	TRBV4-3	17	TRBJ2-1	TGCGCCAGCAGCCCTGACGCTGGTCTAGCGGGGGGCTATGAGCAGTTCTTC	CASSPDAGLAGGYEQFF
.	.	TRBV5-6	14	TRBJ1-1	TGTGCCAGCAGCTGGCGGACAGCCATCACTGAAGCTTTCTTT	CASSWRTAITEAFF
.	.	TRBV6-5	13	TRBJ2-3	TGTGCCAGCAGAGAGACAGGAACAGATACGCAGTATTTT	CASRETGTDTQYF
.	.	TRBV13	16	TRBJ2-2	TGTGCCAGCAGCAGGCCCGGGACAAGAGACACCGGGGAGCTGTTTTTT	CASSRPGTRDTGELFF
.	TRBD1	TRBV2	16	TRBJ1-6	TGTGCCAGCAGTGAAAAGGGGGCCTTCTATAATTCACCCCTCCACTTT	CASSEKGAFYNSPLHF
once	TRBD1	TRBV5-6	16	TRBJ2-7	TGTGCCAGCAGCTCAGATACAGGGGCCCTCTTCTACGAGCAGTACTTC	CASSSDTGALFYEQYF
.	.	TRBV6-6	15	TRBJ1-1	TGTGCCAGCAGTTACTCTGTGAACCAGGGGACTGAAGCTTTCTTT	CASSYSVNQGTEAFF
.	.	TRBV18	15	TRBJ1-4	TGTGCCAGCTCACCGAGACAGGCAACTAATGAAAAACTGTTTTTT	CASSPRQATNEKLFF
.	.	TRBV4-3	15	TRBJ2-3	TGCGCCAGCAGCCAAGGGGACTGGAGAACAGATACGCAGTATTTT	CASSQGDWRTDTQYF
.	TRBD2	TRBV30	12	TRBJ2-1	TGTGCCGTTAGCGGGGGGGCCCTTGTGCAGTTCTTC	CAVSGGALVQFF
.	.	TRBV30	13	TRBJ1-1	TGTGCCTGGAGTGCGGGGATGTACACTGAAGCTTTCTTT	CAWSAGMYTEAFF
.	.	TRBV6-2/TRBV6-3	15	TRBJ1-2	TGTGCCAGCAGTATCCAGGACAGCTATTTTGATGGCTACACCTTC	CASSIQDSYFDGYTF
once	.	TRBV14	13	TRBJ1-2	TGTGCCAGCAGCCAAGTACGCAGCTATGGCTACACCTTC	CASSQVRSYGYTF
once	.	TRBV7-2	17	TRBJ1-5	TGTGCCAGCAGCTTGGGCTGGGGGAGGGCTAGCAATCAGCCCCAGCATTTT	CASSLGWGRASNQPQHF
once	TRBD1	TRBV18	14	TRBJ2-7	TGTGCCAGCTCACCAAGGGGACAGGAGGACGAGCAGTACTTC	CASSPRGQEDEQYF
.	TRBD1	TRBV5-5	14	TRBJ1-5	TGTGCCAGCAGCCCGTTCGGGACAGATCAGCCCCAGCATTTT	CASSPFGTDQPQHF
.	TRBD1	TRBV9	19	TRBJ1-5	TGTGCCAGCAGCCCAGGGGGACACCCCGAAGGGGGAAGCAATCAGCCCCAGCATTTT	CASSPGGHPEGGSNQPQHF
.	.	TRBV19	16	TRBJ1-5	TGTGCCAGTAGTATAGGTGGAGGGGCTAGCAATCAGCCCCAGCATTTT	CASSIGGGASNQPQHF
.	.	TRBV3-1/TRBV3-2	15	TRBJ1-6	TGTGCCAGCAGCCAAGATCGGGGCTATAATTCACCCCTCCACTTT	CASSQDRGYNSPLHF
.	TRBD1	TRBV6-5	14	TRBJ1-5	TGTGCCAGCAGTTTAGGGGGCGGCAATCAGCCCCAGCATTTT	CASSLGGGNQPQHF
.	TRBD1	TRBV7-2	15	TRBJ1-6	TGTGCCAGCAGCTTTGGGGACAGGGACAATTCACCCCTCCACTTT	CASSFGDRDNSPLHF
.	.	TRBV30	15	TRBJ1-1	TGTGCCTGGAGTGCGAGCAGGGGTTGGGTCACTGAAGCTTTCTTT	CAWSASRGWVTEAFF
.	.	TRBV7-3	15	TRBJ2-7	TGTGCCAGCAGTCCATTCCCCGGGTCCTCCTACGAGCAGTACTTC	CASSPFPGSSYEQYF
.	.	TRBV7-2	14	TRBJ1-5	TGTGCCAGCAGCTTAGTAGGGGTTGGGCAGCCCCAGCATTTT	CASSLVGVGQPQHF
.	.	TRBV3-1/TRBV3-2	15	TRBJ1-1	TGTGCCAGCAGCCAAGATCTCGGCAGGGCCGGGCGAGCTTTCTTT	CASSQDLGRAGRAFF
once	.	TRBV2	20	TRBJ2-2	TGTGCCAGCAGTGGTCGCTGGACGGGTCGGGGTACGCCGAACACCGGGGAGCTGTTTTTT	CASSGRWTGRGTPNTGELFF